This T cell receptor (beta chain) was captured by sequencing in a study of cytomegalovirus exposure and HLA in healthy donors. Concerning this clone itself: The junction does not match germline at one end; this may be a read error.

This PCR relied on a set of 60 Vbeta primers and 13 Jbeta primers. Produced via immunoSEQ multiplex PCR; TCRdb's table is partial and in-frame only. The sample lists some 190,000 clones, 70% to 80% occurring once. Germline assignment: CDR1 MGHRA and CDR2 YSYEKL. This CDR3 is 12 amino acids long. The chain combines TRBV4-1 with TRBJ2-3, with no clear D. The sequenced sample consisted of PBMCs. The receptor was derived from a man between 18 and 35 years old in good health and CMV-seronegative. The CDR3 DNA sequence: TGTGCCAGCAGCCAAGATCGAGATACGCAGTATTTT. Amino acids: CASSQDRDTQYF.